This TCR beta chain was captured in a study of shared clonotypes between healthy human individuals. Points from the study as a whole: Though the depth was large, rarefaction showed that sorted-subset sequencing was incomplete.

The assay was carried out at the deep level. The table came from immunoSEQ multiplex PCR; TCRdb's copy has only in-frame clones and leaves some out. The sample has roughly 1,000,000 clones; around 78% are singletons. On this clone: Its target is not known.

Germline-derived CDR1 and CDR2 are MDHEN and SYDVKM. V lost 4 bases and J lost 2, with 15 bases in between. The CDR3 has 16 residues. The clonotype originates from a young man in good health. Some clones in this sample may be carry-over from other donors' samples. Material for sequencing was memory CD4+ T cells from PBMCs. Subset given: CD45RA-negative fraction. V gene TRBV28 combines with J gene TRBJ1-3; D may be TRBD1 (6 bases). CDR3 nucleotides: TGTGCCAGCAGTTCCATGCCCAGGGGACCTGGAAACACCATATATTTT. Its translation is CASSSMPRGPGNTIYF.